The following is a T cell receptor beta chain sequence with its context. Its antigen remains unknown. The sample originates from a study of T cell responses to AZD1222 COVID-19 vaccine. General study points: Close to half of all spike-specific TCRs reportedly target regions of the variants that are unmutated. There were mostly white British donors and more females than males, and clonal diversity was possibly underestimated. At baseline, just five to seven AZD1222 recipients tested seropositive.

The table came from immunoSEQ multiplex PCR; TCRdb's copy has only in-frame clones and leaves some out. This sample yields some 120,000 clones, of which approximately 86% are seen a single time; around 12% belongs to the top ten. The source of this sequence is an adult in good health. The source material was peripheral blood, sampled on day 0 of AZD1222 vaccination.

DNA of the CDR3: TGCGCCAGCAGCTTGGACCAGGCCTACGAGCAGTACTTC. It is translated as CASSLDQAYEQYF. The chain recombines TRBV5-1 with TRBJ2-7; D remains ambiguous. The CDR3 sequence is 13 residues long. Trimming shortened V by 0 bases and J by 2 bases, and 6 bases separated the two germline ends. Germline V lookup: CDR1 SGHRS, CDR2 YFSETQ.